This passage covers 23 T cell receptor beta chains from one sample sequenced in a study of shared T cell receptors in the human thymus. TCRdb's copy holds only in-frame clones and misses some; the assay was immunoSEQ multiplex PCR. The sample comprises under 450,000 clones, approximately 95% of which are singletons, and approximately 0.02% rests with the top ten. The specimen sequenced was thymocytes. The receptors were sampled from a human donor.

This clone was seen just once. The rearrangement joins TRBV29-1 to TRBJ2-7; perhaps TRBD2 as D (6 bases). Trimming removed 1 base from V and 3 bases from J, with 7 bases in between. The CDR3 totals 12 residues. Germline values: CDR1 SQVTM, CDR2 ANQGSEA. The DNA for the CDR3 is TGCAGCGTTGAAGTCGGGGGCTACGAGCAGTACTTC. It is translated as CSVEVGGYEQYF.

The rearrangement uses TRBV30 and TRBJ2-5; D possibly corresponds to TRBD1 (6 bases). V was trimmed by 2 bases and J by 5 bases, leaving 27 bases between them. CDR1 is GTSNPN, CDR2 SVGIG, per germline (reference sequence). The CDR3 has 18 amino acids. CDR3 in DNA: TGTGCCTGGAGTCCCCTCAGGGCAGGGGCCCCGACGCTGGAGACCCAGTACTTC. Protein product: CAWSPLRAGAPTLETQYF. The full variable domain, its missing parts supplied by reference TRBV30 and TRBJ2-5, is SQTIHQWPATLVQPVGSPLSLECTVEGTSNPNLYWYRQAAGRGLQLLFYSVGIGQISSEVPQNLSASRPQDRQFILSSKKLLLSDSGFYLCAWSPLRAGAPTLETQYFGPGTRLLVL.

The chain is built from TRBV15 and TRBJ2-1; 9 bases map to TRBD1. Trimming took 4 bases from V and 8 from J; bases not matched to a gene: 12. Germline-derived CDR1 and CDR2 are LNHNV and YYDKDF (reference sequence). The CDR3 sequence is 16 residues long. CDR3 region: CATSIKRRDRVHEQFF. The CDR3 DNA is TGTGCCACCAGCATTAAACGCCGGGACAGGGTCCATGAGCAGTTCTTC.

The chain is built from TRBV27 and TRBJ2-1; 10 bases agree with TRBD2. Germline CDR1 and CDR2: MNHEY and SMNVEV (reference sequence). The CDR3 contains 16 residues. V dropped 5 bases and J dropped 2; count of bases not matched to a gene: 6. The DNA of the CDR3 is TGTGCCAGCAGTCCCCTAGCGGGAGTGGCCTACAATGAGCAGTTCTTC. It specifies CASSPLAGVAYNEQFF.

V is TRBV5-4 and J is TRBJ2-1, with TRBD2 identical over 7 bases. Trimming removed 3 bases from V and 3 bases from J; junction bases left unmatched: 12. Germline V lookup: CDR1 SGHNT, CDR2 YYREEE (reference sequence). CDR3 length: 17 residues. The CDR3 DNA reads TGTGCCAGCAGCTCAGATCCGGGGGGAGGAAGCTACAATGAGCAGTTCTTC. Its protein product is CASSSDPGGGSYNEQFF.

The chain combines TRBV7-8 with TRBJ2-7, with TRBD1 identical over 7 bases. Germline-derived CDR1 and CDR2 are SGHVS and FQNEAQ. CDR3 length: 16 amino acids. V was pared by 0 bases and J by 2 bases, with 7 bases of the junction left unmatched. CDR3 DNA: TGTGCCAGCAGCTTAGCGAGGGGGCACCTCCCCTACGAGCAGTACTTC. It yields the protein CASSLARGHLPYEQYF.

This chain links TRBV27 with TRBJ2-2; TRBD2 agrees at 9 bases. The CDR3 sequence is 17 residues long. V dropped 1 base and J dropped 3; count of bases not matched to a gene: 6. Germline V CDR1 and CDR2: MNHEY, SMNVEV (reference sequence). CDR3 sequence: CASSLCGRAVYTGELFF. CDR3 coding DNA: TGTGCCAGCAGTTTATGCGGGAGGGCCGTTTACACCGGGGAGCTGTTTTTT.

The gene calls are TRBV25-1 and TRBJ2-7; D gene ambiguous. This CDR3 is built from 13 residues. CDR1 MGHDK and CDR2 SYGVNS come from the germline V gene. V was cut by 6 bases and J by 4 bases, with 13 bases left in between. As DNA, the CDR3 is TGTGCCAGCAGAAAAAGTCCCCGGTACGAGCAGTACTTC. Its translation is CASRKSPRYEQYF.

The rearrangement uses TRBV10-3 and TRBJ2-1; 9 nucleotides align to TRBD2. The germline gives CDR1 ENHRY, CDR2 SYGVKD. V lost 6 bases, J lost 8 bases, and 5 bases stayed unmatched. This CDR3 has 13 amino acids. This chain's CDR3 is CAIRGQREDEQFF. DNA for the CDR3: TGTGCCATCAGGGGCCAGCGGGAGGATGAGCAGTTCTTC.

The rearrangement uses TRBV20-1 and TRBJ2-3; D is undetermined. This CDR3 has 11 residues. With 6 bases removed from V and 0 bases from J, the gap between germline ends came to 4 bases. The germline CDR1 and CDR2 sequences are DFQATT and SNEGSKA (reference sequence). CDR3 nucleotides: TGCAGTGCCCTAAGCACAGATACGCAGTATTTT. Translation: CSALSTDTQYF.

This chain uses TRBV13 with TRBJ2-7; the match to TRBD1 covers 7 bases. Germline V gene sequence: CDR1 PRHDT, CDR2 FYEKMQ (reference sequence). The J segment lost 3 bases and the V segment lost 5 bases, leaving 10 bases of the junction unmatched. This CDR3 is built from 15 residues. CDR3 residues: CASSTMTGSDYEQYF. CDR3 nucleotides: TGTGCCAGCAGCACCATGACAGGGAGCGACTACGAGCAGTACTTC.

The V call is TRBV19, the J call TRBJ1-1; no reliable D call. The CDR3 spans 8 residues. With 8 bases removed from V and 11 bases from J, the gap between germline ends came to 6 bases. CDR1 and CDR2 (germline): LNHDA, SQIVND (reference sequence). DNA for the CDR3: TGTGCCAGTGGGAGGGCTTTCTTT. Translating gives CASGRAFF.

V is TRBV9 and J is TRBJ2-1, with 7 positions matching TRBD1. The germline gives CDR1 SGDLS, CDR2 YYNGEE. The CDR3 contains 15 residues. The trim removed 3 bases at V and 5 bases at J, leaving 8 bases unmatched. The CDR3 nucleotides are TGTGCCAGCAGCGACCGGGACAGCACAAACAATGAGCAGTTCTTC. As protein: CASSDRDSTNNEQFF. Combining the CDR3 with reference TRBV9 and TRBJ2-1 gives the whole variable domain DSGVTQTPKHLITATGQRVTLRCSPRSGDLSVYWYQQSLDQGLQFLIQYYNGEERAKGNILERFSAQQFPDLHSELNLSSLELGDSALYFCASSDRDSTNNEQFFGPGTRLTVL.

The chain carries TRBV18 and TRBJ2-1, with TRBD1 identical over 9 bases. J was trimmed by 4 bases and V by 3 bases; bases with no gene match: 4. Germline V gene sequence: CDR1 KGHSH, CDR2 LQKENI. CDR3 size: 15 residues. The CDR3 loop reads CASSPDRGWYNEQFF. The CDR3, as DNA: TGTGCCAGCTCACCGGACAGGGGATGGTACAATGAGCAGTTCTTC.

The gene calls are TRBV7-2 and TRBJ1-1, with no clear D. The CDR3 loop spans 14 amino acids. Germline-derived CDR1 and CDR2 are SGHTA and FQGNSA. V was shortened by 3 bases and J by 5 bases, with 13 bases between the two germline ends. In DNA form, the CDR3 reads TGTGCCAGCAGCTTCGTAGCAGGCGGAACTGAAGCTTTCTTT. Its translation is CASSFVAGGTEAFF.

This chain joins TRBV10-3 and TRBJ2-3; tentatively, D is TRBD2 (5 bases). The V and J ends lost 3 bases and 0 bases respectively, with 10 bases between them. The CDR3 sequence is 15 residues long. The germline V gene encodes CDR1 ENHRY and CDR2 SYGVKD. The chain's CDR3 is CAISDLARSTDTQYF. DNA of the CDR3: TGTGCCATCAGTGATTTAGCGAGAAGCACAGATACGCAGTATTTT.

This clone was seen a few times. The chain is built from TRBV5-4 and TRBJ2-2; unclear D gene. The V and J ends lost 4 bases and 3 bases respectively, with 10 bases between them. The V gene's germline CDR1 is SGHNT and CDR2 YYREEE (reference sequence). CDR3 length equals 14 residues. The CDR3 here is CASSGGDDTGELFF. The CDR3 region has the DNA TGTGCCAGCAGCGGCGGTGATGACACCGGGGAGCTGTTTTTT. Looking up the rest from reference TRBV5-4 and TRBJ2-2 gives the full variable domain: ETGVTQSPTHLIKTRGQQVTLRCSSQSGHNTVSWYQQALGQGPQFIFQYYREEENGRGNFPPRFSGLQFPNYSSELNVNALELDDSALYLCASSGGDDTGELFFGEGSRLTVL.

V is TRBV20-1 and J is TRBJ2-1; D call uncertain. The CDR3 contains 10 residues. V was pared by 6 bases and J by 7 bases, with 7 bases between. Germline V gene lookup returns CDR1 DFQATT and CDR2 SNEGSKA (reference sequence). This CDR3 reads CSAHPNEQFF. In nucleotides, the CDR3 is TGCAGTGCCCATCCAAATGAGCAGTTCTTC.

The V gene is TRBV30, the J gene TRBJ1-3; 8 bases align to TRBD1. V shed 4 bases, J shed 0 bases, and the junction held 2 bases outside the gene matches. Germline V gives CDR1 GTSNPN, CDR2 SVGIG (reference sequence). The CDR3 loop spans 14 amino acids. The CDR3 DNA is TGTGCCTGGACTGGGACAGGCTCTGGAAACACCATATATTTT. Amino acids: CAWTGTGSGNTIYF.

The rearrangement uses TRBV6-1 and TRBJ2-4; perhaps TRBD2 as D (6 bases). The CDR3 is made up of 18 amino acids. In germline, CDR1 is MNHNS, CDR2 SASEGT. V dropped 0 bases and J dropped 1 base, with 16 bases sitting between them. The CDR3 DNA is TGTGCCAGCAGTGAAGCGCGGGGACCCCCTAGGGCCAAAAACATTCAGTACTTC. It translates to CASSEARGPPRAKNIQYF.

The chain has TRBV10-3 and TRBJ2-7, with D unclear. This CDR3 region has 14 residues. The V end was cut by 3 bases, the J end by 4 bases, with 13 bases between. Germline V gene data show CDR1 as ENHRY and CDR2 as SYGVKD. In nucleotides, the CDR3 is TGTGCCATCAGTGACCCCGCCAGTCAGTACGAGCAGTACTTC. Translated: CAISDPASQYEQYF.

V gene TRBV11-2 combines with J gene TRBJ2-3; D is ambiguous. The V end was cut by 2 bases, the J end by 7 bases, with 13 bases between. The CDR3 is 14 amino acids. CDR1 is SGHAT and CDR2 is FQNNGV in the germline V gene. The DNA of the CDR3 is TGTGCCAGCAGCTTAAAGGACGGTCCAAATACGCAGTATTTT. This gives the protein CASSLKDGPNTQYF.

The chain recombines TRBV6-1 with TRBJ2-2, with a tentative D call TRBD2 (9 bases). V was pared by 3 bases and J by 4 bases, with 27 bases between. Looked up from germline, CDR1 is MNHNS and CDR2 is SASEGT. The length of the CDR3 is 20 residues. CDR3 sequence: CASSECRTGRTSVSTGELFF. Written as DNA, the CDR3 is TGTGCCAGCAGTGAGTGTCGGACAGGGAGGACTAGCGTATCCACCGGGGAGCTGTTTTTT.